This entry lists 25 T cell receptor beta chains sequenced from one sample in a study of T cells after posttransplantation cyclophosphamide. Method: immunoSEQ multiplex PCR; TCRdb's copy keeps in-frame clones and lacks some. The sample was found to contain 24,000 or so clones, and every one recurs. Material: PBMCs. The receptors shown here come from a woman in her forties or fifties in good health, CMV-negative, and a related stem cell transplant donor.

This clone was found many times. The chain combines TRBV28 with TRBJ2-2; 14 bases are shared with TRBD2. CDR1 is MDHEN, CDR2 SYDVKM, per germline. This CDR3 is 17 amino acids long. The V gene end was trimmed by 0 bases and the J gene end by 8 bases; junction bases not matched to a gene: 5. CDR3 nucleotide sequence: TGTGCCAGCAGTTTATGGCGACTAGCGGGGGGGCCTGGGGAGCTGTTTTTT. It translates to CASSLWRLAGGPGELFF.

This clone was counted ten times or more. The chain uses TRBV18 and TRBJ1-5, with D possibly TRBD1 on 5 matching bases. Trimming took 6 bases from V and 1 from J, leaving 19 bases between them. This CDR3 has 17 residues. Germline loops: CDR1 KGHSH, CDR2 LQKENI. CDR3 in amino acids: CASSPDSPGGSNQPQHF. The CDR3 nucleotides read TGTGCCAGCTCTCCCGACAGCCCCGGGGGGAGCAATCAGCCCCAGCATTTT.

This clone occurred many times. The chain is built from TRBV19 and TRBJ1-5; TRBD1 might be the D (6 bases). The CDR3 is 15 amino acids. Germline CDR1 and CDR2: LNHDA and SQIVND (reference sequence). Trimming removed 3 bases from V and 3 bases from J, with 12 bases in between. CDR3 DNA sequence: TGTGCCAGTAGTATTAGGCAGGGACACAATCAGCCCCAGCATTTT. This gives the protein CASSIRQGHNQPQHF.

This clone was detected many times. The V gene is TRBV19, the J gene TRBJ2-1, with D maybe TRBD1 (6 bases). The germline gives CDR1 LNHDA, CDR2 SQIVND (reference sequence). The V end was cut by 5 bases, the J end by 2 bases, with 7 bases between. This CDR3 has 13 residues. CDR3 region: CASSGTPYNEQFF. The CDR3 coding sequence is TGTGCCAGTAGTGGGACACCCTACAATGAGCAGTTCTTC. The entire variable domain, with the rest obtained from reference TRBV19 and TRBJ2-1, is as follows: DGGITQSPKYLFRKEGQNVTLSCEQNLNHDAMYWYRQDPGQGLRLIYYSQIVNDFQKGDIAEGYSVSREKKESFPLTVTSAQKNPTAFYLCASSGTPYNEQFFGPGTRLTVL.

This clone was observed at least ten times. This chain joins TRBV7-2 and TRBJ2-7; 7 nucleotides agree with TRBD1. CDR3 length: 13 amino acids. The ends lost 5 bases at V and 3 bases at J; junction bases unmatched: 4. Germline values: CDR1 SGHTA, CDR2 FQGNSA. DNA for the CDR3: TGTGCCAGCAGCCGGGACAGTTACTACGAGCAGTACTTC. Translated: CASSRDSYYEQYF.

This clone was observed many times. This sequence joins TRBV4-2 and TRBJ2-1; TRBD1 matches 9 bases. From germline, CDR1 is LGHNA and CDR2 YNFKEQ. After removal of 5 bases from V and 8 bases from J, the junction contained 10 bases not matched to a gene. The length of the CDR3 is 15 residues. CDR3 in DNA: TGTGCCAGCAGCTTGATCCCGGGACAGGGCTATGAGCAGTTCTTC. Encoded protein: CASSLIPGQGYEQFF.

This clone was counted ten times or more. CDR3 residues: CASSSSWTGKINQPQHF. CDR3 coding DNA: TGTGCCAGCAGTTCCTCGTGGACAGGGAAAATCAATCAGCCCCAGCATTTT. The rearrangement joins TRBV27 to TRBJ1-5; 8 bases match TRBD1. This CDR3 comprises 17 residues. Trimming took 4 bases from V and 3 from J; bases not matched to a gene: 11. Germline V CDR1 and CDR2: MNHEY, SMNVEV (reference sequence).

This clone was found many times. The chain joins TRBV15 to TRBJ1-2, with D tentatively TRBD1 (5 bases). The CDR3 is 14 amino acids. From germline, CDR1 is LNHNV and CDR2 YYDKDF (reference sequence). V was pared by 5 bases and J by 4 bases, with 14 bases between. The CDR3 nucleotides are TGTGCCACCAGCTCCCTGGGGCTCAGCTATGGCTACACCTTC. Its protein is CATSSLGLSYGYTF.

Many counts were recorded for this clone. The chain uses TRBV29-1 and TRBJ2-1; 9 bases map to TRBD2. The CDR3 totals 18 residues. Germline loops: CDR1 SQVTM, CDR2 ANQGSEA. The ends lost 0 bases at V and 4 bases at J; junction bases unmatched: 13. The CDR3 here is CSVEDLASGEGSYNEQFF. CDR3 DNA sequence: TGCAGCGTTGAAGATTTGGCTAGCGGGGAAGGGAGTTACAATGAGCAGTTCTTC.

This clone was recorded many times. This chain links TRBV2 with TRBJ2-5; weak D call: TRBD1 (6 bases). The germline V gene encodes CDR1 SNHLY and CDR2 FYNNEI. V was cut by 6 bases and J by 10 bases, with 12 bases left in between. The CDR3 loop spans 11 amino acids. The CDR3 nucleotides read TGTGCCAGCAGGCTAACAGGGATCCAGTACTTC. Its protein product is CASRLTGIQYF.

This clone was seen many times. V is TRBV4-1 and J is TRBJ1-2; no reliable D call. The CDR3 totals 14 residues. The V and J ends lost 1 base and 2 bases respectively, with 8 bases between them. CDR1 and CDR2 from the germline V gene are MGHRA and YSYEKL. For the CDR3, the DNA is TGCGCCAGCAGCCAAGGTCGGCGGAACTATGGCTACACCTTC. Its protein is CASSQGRRNYGYTF.

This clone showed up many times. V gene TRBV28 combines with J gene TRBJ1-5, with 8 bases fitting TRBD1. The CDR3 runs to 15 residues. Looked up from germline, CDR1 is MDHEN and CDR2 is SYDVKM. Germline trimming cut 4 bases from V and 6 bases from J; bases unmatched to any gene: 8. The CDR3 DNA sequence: TGTGCCAGCAGTTCGGCGACAGGGGCTACTCAGCCCCAGCATTTT. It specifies CASSSATGATQPQHF.

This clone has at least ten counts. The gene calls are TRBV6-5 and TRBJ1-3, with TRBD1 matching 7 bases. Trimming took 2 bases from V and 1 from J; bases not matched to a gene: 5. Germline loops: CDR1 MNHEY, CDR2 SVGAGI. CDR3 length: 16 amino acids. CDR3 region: CASSYDREFSGNTIYF. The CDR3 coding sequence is TGTGCCAGCAGTTACGACAGGGAGTTTTCTGGAAACACCATATATTTT.

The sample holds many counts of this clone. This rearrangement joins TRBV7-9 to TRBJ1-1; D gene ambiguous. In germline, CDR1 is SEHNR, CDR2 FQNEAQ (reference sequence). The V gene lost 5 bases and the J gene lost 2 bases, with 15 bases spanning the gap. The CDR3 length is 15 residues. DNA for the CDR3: TGTGCCAGCAGCCCATCCTGGGGAGAAAACACTGAAGCTTTCTTT. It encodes CASSPSWGENTEAFF.

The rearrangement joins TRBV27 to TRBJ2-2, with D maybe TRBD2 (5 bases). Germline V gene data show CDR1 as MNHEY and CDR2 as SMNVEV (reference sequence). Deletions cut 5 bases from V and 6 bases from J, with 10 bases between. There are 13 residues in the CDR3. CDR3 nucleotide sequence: TGTGCCAGCAGTCTGAGGGTCCCCGGGGAGCTGTTTTTT. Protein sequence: CASSLRVPGELFF.

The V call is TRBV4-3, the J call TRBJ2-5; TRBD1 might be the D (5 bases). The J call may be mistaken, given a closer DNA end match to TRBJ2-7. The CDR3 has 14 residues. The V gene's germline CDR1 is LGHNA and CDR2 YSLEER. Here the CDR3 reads CASSQDRVGSEQYF. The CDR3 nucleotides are TGCGCCAGCAGCCAAGACAGGGTCGGCTCCGAGCAGTACTTC.

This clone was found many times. The DNA of the CDR3 is TGTGCCAGCAGCTTGGCAGGAAACACCATATATTTT. This codes for CASSLAGNTIYF. The rearrangement joins TRBV5-5 to TRBJ1-3; D is unclear. The germline CDR1 and CDR2 sequences are SGHKS and YYEKEE (reference sequence). V was trimmed by 0 bases and J by 4 bases, leaving 2 bases between them. The CDR3 contains 12 residues.

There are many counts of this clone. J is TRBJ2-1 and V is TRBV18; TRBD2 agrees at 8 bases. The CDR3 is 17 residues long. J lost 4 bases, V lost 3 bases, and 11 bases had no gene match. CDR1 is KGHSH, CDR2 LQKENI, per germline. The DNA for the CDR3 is TGTGCCAGCTCACCCCCGGGGGGTAGCGGGGAGTACAATGAGCAGTTCTTC. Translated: CASSPPGGSGEYNEQFF.

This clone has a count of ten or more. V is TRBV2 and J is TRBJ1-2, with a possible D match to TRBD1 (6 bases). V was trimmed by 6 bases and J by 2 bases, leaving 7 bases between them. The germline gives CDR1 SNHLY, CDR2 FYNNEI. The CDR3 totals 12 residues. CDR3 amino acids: CASRQGNYGYTF. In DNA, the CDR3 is TGTGCCAGCAGACAGGGAAACTATGGCTACACCTTC.

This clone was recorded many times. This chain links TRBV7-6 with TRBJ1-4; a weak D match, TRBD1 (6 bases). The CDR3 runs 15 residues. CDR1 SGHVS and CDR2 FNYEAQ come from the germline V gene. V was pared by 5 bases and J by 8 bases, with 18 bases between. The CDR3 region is CASSADSAVWEKLFF. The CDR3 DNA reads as TGTGCCAGCAGCGCGGACAGCGCGGTCTGGGAAAAACTGTTTTTT.

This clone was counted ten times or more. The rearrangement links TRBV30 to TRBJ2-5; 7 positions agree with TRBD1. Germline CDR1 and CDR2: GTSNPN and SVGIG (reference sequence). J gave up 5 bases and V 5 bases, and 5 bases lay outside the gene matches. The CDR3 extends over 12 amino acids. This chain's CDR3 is CAWRGGRETQYF. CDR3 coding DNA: TGTGCCTGGCGAGGGGGCAGGGAGACCCAGTACTTC.

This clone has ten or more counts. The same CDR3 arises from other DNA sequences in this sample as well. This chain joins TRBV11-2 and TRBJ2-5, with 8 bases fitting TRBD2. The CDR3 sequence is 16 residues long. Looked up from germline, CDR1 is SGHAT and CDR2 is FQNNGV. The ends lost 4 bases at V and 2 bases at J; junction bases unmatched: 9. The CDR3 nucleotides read TGTGCCAGCAGCTCACTCCCGGGGGGGGTGCAAGAGACCCAGTACTTC. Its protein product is CASSSLPGGVQETQYF.

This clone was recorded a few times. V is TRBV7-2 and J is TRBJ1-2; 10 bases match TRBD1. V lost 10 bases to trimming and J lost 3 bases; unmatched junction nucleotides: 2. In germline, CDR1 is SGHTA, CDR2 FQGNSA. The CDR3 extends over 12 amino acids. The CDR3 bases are TGTGCCATAGGGACAGGGGACTATGGCTACACCTTC. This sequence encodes CAIGTGDYGYTF.

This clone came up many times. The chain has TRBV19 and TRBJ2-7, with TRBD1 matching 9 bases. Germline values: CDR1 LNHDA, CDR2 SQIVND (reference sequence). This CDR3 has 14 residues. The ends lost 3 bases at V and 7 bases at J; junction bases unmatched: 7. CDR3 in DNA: TGTGCCAGTAGTATGACAGGGGGATCGGGGGAGCAGTACTTC. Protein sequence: CASSMTGGSGEQYF.

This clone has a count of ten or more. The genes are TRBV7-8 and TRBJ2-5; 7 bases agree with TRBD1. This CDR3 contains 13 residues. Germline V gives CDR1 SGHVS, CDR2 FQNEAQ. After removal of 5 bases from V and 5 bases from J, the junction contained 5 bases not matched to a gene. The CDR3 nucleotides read TGTGCCAGCAGCCACAGGGGTGACGAGACCCAGTACTTC. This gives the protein CASSHRGDETQYF.